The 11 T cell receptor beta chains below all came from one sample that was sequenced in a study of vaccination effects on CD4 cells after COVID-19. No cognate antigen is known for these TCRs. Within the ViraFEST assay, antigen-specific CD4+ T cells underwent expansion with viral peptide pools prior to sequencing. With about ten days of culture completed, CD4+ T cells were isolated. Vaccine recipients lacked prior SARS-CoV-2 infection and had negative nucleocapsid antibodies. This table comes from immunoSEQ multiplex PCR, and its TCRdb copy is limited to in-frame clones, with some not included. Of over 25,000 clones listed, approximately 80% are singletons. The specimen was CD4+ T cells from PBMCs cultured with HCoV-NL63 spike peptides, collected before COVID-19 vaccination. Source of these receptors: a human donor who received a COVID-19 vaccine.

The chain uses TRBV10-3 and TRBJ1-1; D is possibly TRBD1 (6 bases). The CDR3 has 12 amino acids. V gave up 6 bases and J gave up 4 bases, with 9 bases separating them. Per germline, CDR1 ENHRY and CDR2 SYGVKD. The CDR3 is CAIRGGGTEAFF. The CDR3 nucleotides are TGTGCCATCAGGGGAGGGGGCACTGAAGCTTTCTTT.

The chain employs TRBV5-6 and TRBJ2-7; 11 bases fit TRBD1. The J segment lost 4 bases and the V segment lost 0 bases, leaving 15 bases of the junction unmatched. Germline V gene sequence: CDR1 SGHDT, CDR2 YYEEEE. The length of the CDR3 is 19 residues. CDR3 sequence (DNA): TGTGCCAGCAGCTTGGGGACAGGGGGCCTTTGGGGAGGGAATTACGAGCAGTACTTC. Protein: CASSLGTGGLWGGNYEQYF. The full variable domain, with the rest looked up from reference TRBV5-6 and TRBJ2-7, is DAGVTQSPTHLIKTRGQQVTLRCSPKSGHDTVSWYQQALGQGPQFIFQYYEEEERQRGNFPDRFSGHQFPNYSSELNVNALLLGDSALYLCASSLGTGGLWGGNYEQYFGPGTRLTVT.

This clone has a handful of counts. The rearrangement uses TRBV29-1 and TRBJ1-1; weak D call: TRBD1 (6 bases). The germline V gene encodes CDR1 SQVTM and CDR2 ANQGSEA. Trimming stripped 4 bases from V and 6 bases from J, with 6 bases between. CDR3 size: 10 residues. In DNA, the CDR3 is TGCAGCGTTGGGACAGCTGAAGCTTTCTTT. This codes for CSVGTAEAFF. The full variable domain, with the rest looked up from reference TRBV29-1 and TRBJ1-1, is SAVISQKPSRDICQRGTSLTIQCQVDSQVTMMFWYRQQPGQSLTLIATANQGSEATYESGFVIDKFPISRPNLTFSTLTVSNMSPEDSSIYLCSVGTAEAFFGQGTRLTVV.

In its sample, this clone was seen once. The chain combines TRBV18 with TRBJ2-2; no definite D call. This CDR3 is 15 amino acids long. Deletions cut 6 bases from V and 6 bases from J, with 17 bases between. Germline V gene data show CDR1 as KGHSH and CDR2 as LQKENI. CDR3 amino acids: CASSPINEVAGELFF. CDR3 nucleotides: TGTGCCAGCTCCCCAATTAATGAAGTCGCCGGGGAGCTGTTTTTT.

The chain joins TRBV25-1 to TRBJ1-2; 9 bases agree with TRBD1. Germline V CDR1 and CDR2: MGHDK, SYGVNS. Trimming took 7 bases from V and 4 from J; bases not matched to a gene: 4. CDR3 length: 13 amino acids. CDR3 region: CASMGQGTYGYTF. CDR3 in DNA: TGTGCCAGCATGGGACAGGGAACCTATGGCTACACCTTC.

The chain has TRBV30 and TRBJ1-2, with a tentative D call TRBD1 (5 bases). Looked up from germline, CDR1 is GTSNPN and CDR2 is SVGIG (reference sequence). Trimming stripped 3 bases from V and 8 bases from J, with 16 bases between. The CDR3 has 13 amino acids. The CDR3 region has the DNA TGTGCCTGGAGCCCGTTGGGGCCGTTGGGCTACACCTTC. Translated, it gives CAWSPLGPLGYTF.

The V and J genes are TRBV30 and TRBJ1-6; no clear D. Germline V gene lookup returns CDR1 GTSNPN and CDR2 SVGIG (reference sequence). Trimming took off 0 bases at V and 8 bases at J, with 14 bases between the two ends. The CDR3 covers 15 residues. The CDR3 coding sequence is TGTGCCTGGAGTGTACTCTCACAGAGGCATTCACCCCTCCACTTT. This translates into CAWSVLSQRHSPLHF.

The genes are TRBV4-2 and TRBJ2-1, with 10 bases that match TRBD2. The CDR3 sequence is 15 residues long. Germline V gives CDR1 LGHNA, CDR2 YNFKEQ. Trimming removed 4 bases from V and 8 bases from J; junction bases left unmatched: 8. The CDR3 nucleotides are TGTGCCAGCAGCCTACTAGCGGGGAGTCAGGATGAGCAGTTCTTC. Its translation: CASSLLAGSQDEQFF.

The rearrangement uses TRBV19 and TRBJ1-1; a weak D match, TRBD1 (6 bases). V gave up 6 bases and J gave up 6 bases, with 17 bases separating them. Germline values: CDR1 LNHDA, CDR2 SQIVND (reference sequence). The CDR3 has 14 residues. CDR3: CASRKRDTKPEAFF. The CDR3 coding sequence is TGTGCCAGTAGGAAACGGGACACAAAGCCTGAAGCTTTCTTT.

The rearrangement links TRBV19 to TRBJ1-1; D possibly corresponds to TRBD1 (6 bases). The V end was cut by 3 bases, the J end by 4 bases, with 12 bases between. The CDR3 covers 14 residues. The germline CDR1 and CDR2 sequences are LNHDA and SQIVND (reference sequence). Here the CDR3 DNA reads TGTGCCAGTAGTATGGGGGGGCTGGGCACTGAAGCTTTCTTT. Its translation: CASSMGGLGTEAFF.

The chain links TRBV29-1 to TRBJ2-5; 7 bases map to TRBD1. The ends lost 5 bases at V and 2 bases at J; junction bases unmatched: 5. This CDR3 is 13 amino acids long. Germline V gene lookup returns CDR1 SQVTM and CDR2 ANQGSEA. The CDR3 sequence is CSVYLTGQETQYF. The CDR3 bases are TGCAGCGTTTACTTGACAGGGCAAGAGACCCAGTACTTC.